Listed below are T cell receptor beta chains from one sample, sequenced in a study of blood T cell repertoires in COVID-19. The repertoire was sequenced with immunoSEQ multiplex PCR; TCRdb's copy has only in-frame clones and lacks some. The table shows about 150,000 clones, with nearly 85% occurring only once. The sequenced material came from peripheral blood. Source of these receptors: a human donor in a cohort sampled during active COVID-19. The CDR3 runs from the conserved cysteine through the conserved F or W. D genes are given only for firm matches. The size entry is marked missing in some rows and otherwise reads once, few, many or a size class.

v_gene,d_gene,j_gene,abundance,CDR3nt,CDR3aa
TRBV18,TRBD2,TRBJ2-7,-,TGTGCCAGCTCACCGGGCGGGGGTTCGCACGAGCAGTACTTC,CASSPGGGSHEQYF
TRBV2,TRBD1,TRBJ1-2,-,TGTGCCAGCTTTCCAGGGGACAGCGGTGGCTACACCTTC,CASFPGDSGGYTF
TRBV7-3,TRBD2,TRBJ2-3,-,TGTGCCAGCAGCTCTAGCGGGAGGGGAACAGATACGCAGTATTTT,CASSSSGRGTDTQYF
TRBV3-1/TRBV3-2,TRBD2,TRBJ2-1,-,TGTGCCAGCAGCCGTCCGACTAGCGGGGGGCCCGGGTATGAGCAGTTCTTC,CASSRPTSGGPGYEQFF
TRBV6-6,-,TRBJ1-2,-,TGTGCCAGCAGTTACTCGGACACCCGCCGGGGGTATGGCTACACCTTC,CASSYSDTRRGYGYTF
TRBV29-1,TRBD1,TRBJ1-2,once,TGCAGCGTTGTGGGACAGGGGGCTTGGGGCTACACCTTC,CSVVGQGAWGYTF
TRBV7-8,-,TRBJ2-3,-,TGTGCCAGCAGCTTAGAGATGAGGGCTCCACTCCCCCGGGATACGCAGTATTTT,CASSLEMRAPLPRDTQYF
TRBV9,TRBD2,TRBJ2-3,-,TGTGCCAGCAGCGTTGAATTCCAGACTAGCGGAGCCACAGATACGCAGTATTTT,CASSVEFQTSGATDTQYF
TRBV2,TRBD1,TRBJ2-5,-,TGTGCCAGCAGTGGGACAGGGGGGTACCAAGAGACCCAGTACTTC,CASSGTGGYQETQYF
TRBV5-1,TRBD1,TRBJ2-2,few,TGCGCCAGCAGCGAGGGGGGACAGGGGACCGGGGAGCTGTTTTTT,CASSEGGQGTGELFF
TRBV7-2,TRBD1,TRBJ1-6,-,TGTGCCAGCAGCTTAACCAGGGGGACTTCACCCCTCCACTTT,CASSLTRGTSPLHF
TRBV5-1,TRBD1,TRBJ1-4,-,TGCGCCAGCAGCTTGACAGGGGTAACTGAAAAACTGTTTTTT,CASSLTGVTEKLFF
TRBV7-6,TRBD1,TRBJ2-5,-,TGTGCCAGCAGCACAATGACAGGGGGAGAGACCCAGTACTTC,CASSTMTGGETQYF
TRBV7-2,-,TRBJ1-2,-,TGTGCCAGCAGCCCTGACCGGAGGTCCCGGGGCTACACCTTC,CASSPDRRSRGYTF
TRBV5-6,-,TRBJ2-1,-,TGTGCCAGCAGCTCCGGTTTAATCAGGGGCTCCTACAATGAGCAGTTCTTC,CASSSGLIRGSYNEQFF
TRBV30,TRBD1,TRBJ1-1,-,TGTGCCTGGAGTCTATCATCTCATGGCAGGGGGCGGACTGAAGCTTTCTTT,CAWSLSSHGRGRTEAFF
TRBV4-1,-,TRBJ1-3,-,TGCGCCAGCAGCCAAGATTATGGGCAGGGGTACTCATCTGGAAACACCATATATTTT,CASSQDYGQGYSSGNTIYF
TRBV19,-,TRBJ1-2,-,TGTACGACCCAGGGAATTAGCTATGGCTACACCTTC,CTTQGISYGYTF
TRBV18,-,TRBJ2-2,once,TGTGCCAGCTCACCTAGCAGGGAGGCCACCGGGGAGCTGTTTTTT,CASSPSREATGELFF
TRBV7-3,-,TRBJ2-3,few,TGTGCCAGCAGTCCCGAGGGGGGGCCTAGCACAGATACGCAGTATTTT,CASSPEGGPSTDTQYF
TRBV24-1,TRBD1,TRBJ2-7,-,TGTGCCACCCACGGTGGGACAGAGTCCCCCTACGAGCAGTACTTC,CATHGGTESPYEQYF
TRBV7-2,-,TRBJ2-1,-,TGTGCCAGCAGCTTCACTGGACAGTTCAATGAGCAGTTCTTC,CASSFTGQFNEQFF
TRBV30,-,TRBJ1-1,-,TGTGCCTGGAGACAGGGCCTGGCTTTCTTT,CAWRQGLAFF
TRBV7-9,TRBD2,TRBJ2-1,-,TGTGCCAGCAGCCCTCGGCTAGCGGGAGATGAGCAGTTCTTC,CASSPRLAGDEQFF
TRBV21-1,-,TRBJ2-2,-,TGTGCCAGCAGCAACCGCTCTGGCCCGTCGGGGGAGCTGTTTTTT,CASSNRSGPSGELFF
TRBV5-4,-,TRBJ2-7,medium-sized,TGTGCCAGCAGCCGGGGGACCGAGATTGAGCAGTACTTC,CASSRGTEIEQYF
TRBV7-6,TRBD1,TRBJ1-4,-,TGTGCCAGCAGCTTCGACGGGACAGAGGGGTCCTCCAGAGGACTGTTTTTT,CASSFDGTEGSSRGLFF
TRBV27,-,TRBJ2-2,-,TGTGCCAGCAGACAGACTTCTAGCGCGAACACCGGGGAGCTGTTTTTT,CASRQTSSANTGELFF
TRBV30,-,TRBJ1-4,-,TGTGCCTGGAGTGCCAGGGAAAAACTGTTTTTT,CAWSAREKLFF
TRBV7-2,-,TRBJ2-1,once,TGTGCCAGCAGCTTAGTAGTGGGAGACTCCTACAATGAGCAGTTCTTC,CASSLVVGDSYNEQFF
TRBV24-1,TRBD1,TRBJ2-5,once,TGTGCCACCAGTGAGGGAGGACAGGGCATGGGGACCCAGTACTTC,CATSEGGQGMGTQYF
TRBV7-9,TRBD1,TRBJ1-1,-,TGTGCCAGCAGCTCAGGGGGGACGAACACTGAAGCTTTCTTT,CASSSGGTNTEAFF
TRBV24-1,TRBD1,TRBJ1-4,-,TGTGCCACCAGGGACAGGGTGGTCGATGAAAAACTGTTTTTT,CATRDRVVDEKLFF
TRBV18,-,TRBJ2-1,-,TGTGCCAGCTCACCAGAGGTCAATGAGCAGTTCTTC,CASSPEVNEQFF
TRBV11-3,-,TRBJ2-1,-,TGTGCCAGCAGCTTGGGGACAAAGCAGTTCTTC,CASSLGTKQFF
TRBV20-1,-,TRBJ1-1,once,TGCAGTGCGGGACTGGACACTGAAGCTTTCTTT,CSAGLDTEAFF
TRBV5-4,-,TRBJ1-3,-,TGTGCCAGCAGCTTGGGGAGGGCCGGGGAAGGAAACACCATATATTTT,CASSLGRAGEGNTIYF
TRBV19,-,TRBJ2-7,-,TGTGCCAGTAGTTTTACTAGTCCTAGCGAGCAGTACTTC,CASSFTSPSEQYF
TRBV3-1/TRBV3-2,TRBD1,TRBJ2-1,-,TGTGCCAGCAGCCTGGGACAGGGGTTATTCAATGAGCAGTTCTTC,CASSLGQGLFNEQFF
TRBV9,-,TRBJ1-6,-,TGTGCCAGCAGCGTAGGAGGGTATTCACCCCTCCACTTT,CASSVGGYSPLHF
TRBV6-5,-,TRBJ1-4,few,TGTGCCAGCAGTTACGGAGGAGGGACTAATGAAAAACTGTTTTTT,CASSYGGGTNEKLFF
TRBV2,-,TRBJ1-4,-,TGTGCCAGCGGAGTCAGGGCCATTAATGAAAAACTGTTTTTT,CASGVRAINEKLFF
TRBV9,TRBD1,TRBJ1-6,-,TGTGCCAGCAGCCCGCGAACAGGGGATTCACCCCTCCACTTT,CASSPRTGDSPLHF
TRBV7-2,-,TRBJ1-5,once,TGTGCCAGCAGCTCCCCCGGCGGCTATCAGCCCCAGCATTTT,CASSSPGGYQPQHF
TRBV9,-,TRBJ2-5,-,TGTGCCAGCAGCGTAGCTCCGACCCCCGGGGAGACCCAGTACTTC,CASSVAPTPGETQYF
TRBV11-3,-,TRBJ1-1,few,TGTGCCAGCAGCTTATCTGCGACCCGGGTTACTGAAGCTTTCTTT,CASSLSATRVTEAFF